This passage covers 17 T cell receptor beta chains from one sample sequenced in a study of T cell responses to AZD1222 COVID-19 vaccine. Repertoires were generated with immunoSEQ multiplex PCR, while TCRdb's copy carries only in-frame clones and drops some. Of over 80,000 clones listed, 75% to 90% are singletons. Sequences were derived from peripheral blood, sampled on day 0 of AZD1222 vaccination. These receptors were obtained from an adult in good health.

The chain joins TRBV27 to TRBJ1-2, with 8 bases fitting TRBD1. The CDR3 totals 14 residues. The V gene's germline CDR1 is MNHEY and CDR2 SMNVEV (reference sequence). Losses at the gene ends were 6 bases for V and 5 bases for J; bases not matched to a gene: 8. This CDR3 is CASSAGGGWYGYTF. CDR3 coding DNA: TGTGCCAGCAGCGCAGGGGGCGGATGGTATGGCTACACCTTC.

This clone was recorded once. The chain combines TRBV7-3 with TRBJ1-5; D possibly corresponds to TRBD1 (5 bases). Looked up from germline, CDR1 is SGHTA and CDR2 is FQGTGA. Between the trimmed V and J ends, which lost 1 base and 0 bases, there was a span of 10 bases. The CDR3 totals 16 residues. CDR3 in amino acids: CASSLIRRDSNQPQHF. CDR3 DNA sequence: TGTGCCAGCAGCTTAATCCGCAGGGATAGCAATCAGCCCCAGCATTTT.

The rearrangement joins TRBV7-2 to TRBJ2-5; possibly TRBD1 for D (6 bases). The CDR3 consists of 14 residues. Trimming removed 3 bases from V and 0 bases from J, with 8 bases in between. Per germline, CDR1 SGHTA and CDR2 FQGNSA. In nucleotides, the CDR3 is TGTGCCAGCAGCTTCAGGGGATACCAAGAGACCCAGTACTTC. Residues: CASSFRGYQETQYF. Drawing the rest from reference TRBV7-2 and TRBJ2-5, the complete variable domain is GAGVSQSPSNKVTEKGKDVELRCDPISGHTALYWYRQSLGQGLEFLIYFQGNSAPDKSGLPSDRFSAERTGGSVSTLTIQRTQQEDSAVYLCASSFRGYQETQYFGPGTRLLVL.

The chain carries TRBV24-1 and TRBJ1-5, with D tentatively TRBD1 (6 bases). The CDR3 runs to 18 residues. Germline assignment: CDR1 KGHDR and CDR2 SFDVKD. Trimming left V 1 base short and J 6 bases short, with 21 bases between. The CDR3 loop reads CATSDLIVDRSNGQPQHF. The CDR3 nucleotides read TGTGCCACCAGTGATTTAATAGTAGACAGGAGTAATGGTCAGCCCCAGCATTTT.

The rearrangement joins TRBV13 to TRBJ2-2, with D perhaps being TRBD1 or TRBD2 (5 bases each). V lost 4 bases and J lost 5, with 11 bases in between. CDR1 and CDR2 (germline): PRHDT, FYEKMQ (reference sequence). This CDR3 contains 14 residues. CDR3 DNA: TGTGCCAGCAGCTCTAGTGGGGGTACCGGGGAGCTGTTTTTT. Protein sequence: CASSSSGGTGELFF.

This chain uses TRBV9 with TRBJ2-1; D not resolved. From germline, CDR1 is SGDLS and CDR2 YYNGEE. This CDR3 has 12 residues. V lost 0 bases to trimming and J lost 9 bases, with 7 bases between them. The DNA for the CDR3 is TGTGCCAGCAGCGTAGCAGTTGGTGAGCAGTTCTTC. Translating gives CASSVAVGEQFF.

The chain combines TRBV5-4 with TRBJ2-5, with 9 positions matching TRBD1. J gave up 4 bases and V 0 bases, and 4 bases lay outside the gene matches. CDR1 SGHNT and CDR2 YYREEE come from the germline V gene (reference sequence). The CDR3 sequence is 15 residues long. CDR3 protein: CASSLGTGDRETQYF. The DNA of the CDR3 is TGTGCCAGCAGCTTGGGGACAGGGGATCGAGAGACCCAGTACTTC.

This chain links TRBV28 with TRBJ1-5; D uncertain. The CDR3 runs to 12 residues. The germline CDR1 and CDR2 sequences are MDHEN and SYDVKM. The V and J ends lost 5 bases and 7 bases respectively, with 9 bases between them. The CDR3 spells CASSLPRQPQHF. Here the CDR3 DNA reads TGTGCCAGCAGTCTCCCCCGGCAGCCCCAGCATTTT. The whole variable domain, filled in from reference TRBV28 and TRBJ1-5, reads DVKVTQSSRYLVKRTGEKVFLECVQDMDHENMFWYRQDPGLGLRLIYFSYDVKMKEKGDIPEGYSVSREKKERFSLILESASTNQTSMYLCASSLPRQPQHFGDGTRLSIL.

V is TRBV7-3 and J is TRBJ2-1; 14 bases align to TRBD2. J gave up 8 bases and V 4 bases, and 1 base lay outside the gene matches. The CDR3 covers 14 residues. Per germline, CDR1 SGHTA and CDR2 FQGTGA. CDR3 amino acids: CASSSGLAGDEQFF. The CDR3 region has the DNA TGTGCCAGCAGCTCGGGACTAGCGGGAGATGAGCAGTTCTTC.

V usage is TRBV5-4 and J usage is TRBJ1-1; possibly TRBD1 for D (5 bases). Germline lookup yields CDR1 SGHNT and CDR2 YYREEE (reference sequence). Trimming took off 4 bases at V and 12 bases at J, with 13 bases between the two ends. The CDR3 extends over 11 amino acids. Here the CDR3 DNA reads TGTGCCAGCAGCCTGACAGACCGAACTTTCTTT. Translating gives CASSLTDRTFF.

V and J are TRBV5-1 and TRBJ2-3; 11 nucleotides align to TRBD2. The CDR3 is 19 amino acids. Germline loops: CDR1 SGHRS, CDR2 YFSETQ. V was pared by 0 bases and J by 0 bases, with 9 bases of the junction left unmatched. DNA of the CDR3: TGCGCCAGCAGCTTGGGCCCTTTATGGACTAGCGGGAGCACAGATACGCAGTATTTT. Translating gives CASSLGPLWTSGSTDTQYF.

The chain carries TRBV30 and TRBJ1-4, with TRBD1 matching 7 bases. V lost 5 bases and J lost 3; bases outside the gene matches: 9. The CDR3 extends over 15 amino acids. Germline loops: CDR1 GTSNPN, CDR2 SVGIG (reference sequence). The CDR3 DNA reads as TGTGCCTGGTCAAGAAGGGACAGCCCTAATGAAAAACTGTTTTTT. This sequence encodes CAWSRRDSPNEKLFF.

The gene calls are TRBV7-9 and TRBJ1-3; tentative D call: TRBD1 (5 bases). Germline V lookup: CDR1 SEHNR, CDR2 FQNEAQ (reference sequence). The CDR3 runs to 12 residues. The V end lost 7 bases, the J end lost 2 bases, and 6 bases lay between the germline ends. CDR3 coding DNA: TGTGCCAGCAAGGGGCCTGGAAACACCATATATTTT. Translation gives CASKGPGNTIYF.

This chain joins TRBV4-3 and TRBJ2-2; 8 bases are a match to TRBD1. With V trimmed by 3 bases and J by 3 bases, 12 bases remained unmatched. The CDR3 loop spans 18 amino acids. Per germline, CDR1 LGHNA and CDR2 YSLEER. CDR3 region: CASSHPDWDRTYTGELFF. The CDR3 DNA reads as TGCGCCAGCAGCCACCCCGATTGGGACAGGACTTACACCGGGGAGCTGTTTTTT.

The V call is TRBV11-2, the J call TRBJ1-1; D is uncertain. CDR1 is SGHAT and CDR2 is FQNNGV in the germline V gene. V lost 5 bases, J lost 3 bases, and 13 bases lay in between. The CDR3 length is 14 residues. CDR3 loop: CASSLDWRYTEAFF. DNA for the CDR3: TGTGCCAGCAGCCTGGACTGGAGATACACTGAAGCTTTCTTT.

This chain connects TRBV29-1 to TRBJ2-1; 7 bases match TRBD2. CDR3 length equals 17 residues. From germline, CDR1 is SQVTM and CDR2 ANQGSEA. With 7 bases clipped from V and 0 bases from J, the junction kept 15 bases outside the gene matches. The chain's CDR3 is CSAQGSSGPSSYNEQFF. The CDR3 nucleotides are TGCAGCGCCCAAGGGTCTAGCGGCCCAAGCTCCTACAATGAGCAGTTCTTC.

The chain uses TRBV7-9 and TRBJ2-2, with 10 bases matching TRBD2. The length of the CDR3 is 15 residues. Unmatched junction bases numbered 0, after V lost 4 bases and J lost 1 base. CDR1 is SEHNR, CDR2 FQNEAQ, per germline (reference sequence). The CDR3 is CASSSSGRNTGELFF. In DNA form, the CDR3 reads TGTGCCAGCAGCTCTAGCGGGAGGAACACCGGGGAGCTGTTTTTT.